The 18 T cell receptor beta chains below all came from one sample that was sequenced in a study of blood T cells in healthy people across ages. The use of a sample-barcoded 5' primer and a J-beta primer mix characterized a second PCR of 7 to 11 cycles. TCRdb itself ran the 5' RACE reads through MiXCR, one entry per CDR3 protein. The top ten clones hold 2.5% to 3.5% of a sample with around 780,000 distinct CDR3 sequences, 20% to 30% of them seen once. This same sample was also taken into another study, of T cells of mothers and their children.

The source material was blood. The receptor source for this set is a boy aged 5-17 years in good health.

This clonotype was seen a handful of times. The chain employs TRBV7-9 and TRBJ1-2; D is unresolved. Trimming pared 0 bases from V and 7 bases from J, leaving 12 bases between. Germline values: CDR1 SEHNR, CDR2 FQNEAQ (reference sequence). This CDR3 has 14 amino acids. The CDR3 region has the DNA TGTGCCAGCAGCTTAGCGGCGGACCTGGGTGGCTACACCTTC. Protein: CASSLAADLGGYTF.

In its sample, this clonotype was seen a few times. The rearrangement joins TRBV6-6 to TRBJ1-2, with D perhaps matching TRBD1 (6 bases). V shed 7 bases and J shed 6 bases, with 9 bases lying between them. Per the germline V gene, CDR1 is MNHNY and CDR2 is SVGAGI (reference sequence). The CDR3 extends over 11 amino acids. Here the CDR3 DNA reads TGTGCCAGCAAAGGGGGGGATGGCTACACCTTC. Its translation is CASKGGDGYTF.

This sequence joins TRBV11-2 and TRBJ2-5; either TRBD1 or TRBD2 may fit D (6 bases each). Trimming left V 5 bases short and J 7 bases short, with 20 bases between. Germline CDR1 is SGHAT and CDR2 is FQNNGV. The CDR3 has 15 residues. This chain's CDR3 is CASSPSWGAEGTQYF. CDR3 sequence (DNA): TGTGCCAGCAGCCCATCATGGGGGGCCGAGGGGACCCAGTACTTC.

This clonotype showed up just a few times. The V and J genes are TRBV11-1 and TRBJ2-6; a weak D match, TRBD2 (5 bases). V shed 5 bases and J shed 3 bases, with 11 bases lying between them. The CDR3 covers 15 residues. Germline V lookup: CDR1 SGHAT, CDR2 FQDESV (reference sequence). This CDR3 is CASSRRVNGANVLTF. For the CDR3, the DNA is TGTGCCAGCAGCCGGCGGGTTAATGGGGCCAACGTCCTGACTTTC.

The rearrangement links TRBV7-9 to TRBJ1-4, with D perhaps matching TRBD1 (5 bases). V was pared by 4 bases and J by 0 bases, with 12 bases between. This CDR3 region has 16 residues. The germline V gene has CDR1 SEHNR and CDR2 FQNEAQ (reference sequence). The CDR3 nucleotides are TGTGCCAGCAGCTCCGGGGGGGGGGCAACTAATGAAAAACTGTTTTTT. Protein sequence: CASSSGGGATNEKLFF.

The V and J genes are TRBV5-1 and TRBJ2-3; TRBD2 aligns across 9 bases. Per germline, CDR1 SGHRS and CDR2 YFSETQ. Trimming removed 4 bases from V and 1 base from J; junction bases left unmatched: 7. This CDR3 has 16 residues. The CDR3 loop reads CASSVGTSTRTDTQYF. CDR3 nucleotides: TGCGCCAGCAGCGTCGGGACTAGCACACGCACAGATACGCAGTATTTT.

CDR3 sequence: CASQMGSAGANVLTF. CDR3 sequence (DNA): TGCGCCAGCCAGATGGGTTCAGCCGGGGCCAACGTCCTGACTTTC. This chain joins TRBV5-1 and TRBJ2-6; D ambiguous. Germline CDR1 reads SGHRS; CDR2 reads YFSETQ. The CDR3 is 15 residues long. Trimming pared 7 bases from V and 4 bases from J, leaving 15 bases between. The whole variable domain, remainder taken from reference TRBV5-1 and TRBJ2-6, is KAGVTQTPRYLIKTRGQQVTLSCSPISGHRSVSWYQQTPGQGLQFLFEYFSETQRNKGNFPGRFSGRQFSNSRSEMNVSTLELGDSALYLCASQMGSAGANVLTFGAGSRLTVL.

J is TRBJ2-4 and V is TRBV5-1; 7 bases line up with TRBD1. CDR3 length: 13 amino acids. Looked up from germline, CDR1 is SGHRS and CDR2 is YFSETQ. Unmatched junction bases numbered 4, after V lost 6 bases and J lost 4 bases. As DNA, the CDR3 is TGCGCCAGCACCGGGGACAGAAAAAACATTCAGTACTTC. It codes for CASTGDRKNIQYF.

The rearrangement joins TRBV4-1 to TRBJ2-5; D is perhaps TRBD2 (6 bases). CDR3 length: 15 amino acids. Deletions cut 1 base from V and 4 bases from J, with 13 bases between. The germline V gene encodes CDR1 MGHRA and CDR2 YSYEKL. Here the CDR3 DNA reads TGCGCCAGCAGCCAAGGGGCGGGGCGAGGAGAGACCCAGTACTTC. This gives the protein CASSQGAGRGETQYF.

Only one count was recorded for this clonotype. This chain links TRBV28 with TRBJ2-4, with 10 bases aligning to TRBD1. Germline V gives CDR1 MDHEN, CDR2 SYDVKM. CDR3 length: 13 amino acids. V was pared by 9 bases and J by 7 bases, with 6 bases of the junction left unmatched. CDR3 bases: TGTGCCAGTCGACAGGGGGCGCGGAACATTCAGTACTTC. This codes for CASRQGARNIQYF.

This clonotype was counted a few times. This chain uses TRBV11-2 with TRBJ2-7; 9 bases line up with TRBD2. V dropped 5 bases and J dropped 2; count of bases not matched to a gene: 7. Germline CDR1 SGHAT, CDR2 FQNNGV. The CDR3 runs 15 residues. As DNA, the CDR3 is TGTGCCAGCAGCCCTAGCGGGGCTCCTACCTACGAGCAGTACTTC. This gives the protein CASSPSGAPTYEQYF.

In its sample, this clonotype was seen a few times. The chain has TRBV24-1 and TRBJ2-5; D is undetermined. Germline loops: CDR1 KGHDR, CDR2 SFDVKD. Trimming took off 4 bases at V and 1 base at J, with 9 bases between the two ends. This CDR3 contains 14 residues. The CDR3 sequence is CATSDWTFQETQYF. For the CDR3, the DNA is TGTGCCACCAGTGACTGGACCTTCCAAGAGACCCAGTACTTC.

The sample holds a few counts of this clonotype. The chain combines TRBV20-1 with TRBJ2-5; tentatively, D is TRBD1 (6 bases). Germline CDR1 and CDR2: DFQATT and SNEGSKA (reference sequence). V lost 4 bases and J 5 bases, leaving 11 bases between the germline ends. CDR3 size: 12 residues. The CDR3 here is CSAIRGTETQYF. CDR3 DNA: TGCAGTGCTATAAGGGGGACGGAGACCCAGTACTTC.

The chain carries TRBV20-1 and TRBJ1-1, with a possible D match to TRBD1 (6 bases). The germline gives CDR1 DFQATT, CDR2 SNEGSKA (reference sequence). The CDR3 has 15 amino acids. With 5 bases removed from V and 0 bases from J, the gap between germline ends came to 16 bases. The CDR3 region is CSAVQGRVLNTEAFF. CDR3 bases: TGCAGTGCTGTCCAGGGGAGGGTCCTGAACACTGAAGCTTTCTTT.

This clonotype turned up a few times. The V and J genes are TRBV15 and TRBJ2-5; 9 positions agree with TRBD2. The CDR3 covers 13 residues. The germline V gene encodes CDR1 LNHNV and CDR2 YYDKDF (reference sequence). With 5 bases clipped from V and 3 bases from J, the junction kept 1 base outside the gene matches. The CDR3 sequence is CATSLAGKETQYF. CDR3 nucleotides: TGTGCCACCAGCCTAGCGGGGAAAGAGACCCAGTACTTC. The full variable domain, its missing parts supplied by reference TRBV15 and TRBJ2-5, is DAMVIQNPRYQVTQFGKPVTLSCSQTLNHNVMYWYQQKSSQAPKLLFHYYDKDFNNEADTPDNFQSRRPNTSFCFLDIRSPGLGDTAMYLCATSLAGKETQYFGPGTRLLVL.

J is TRBJ1-5 and V is TRBV29-1; TRBD1 might be the D (5 bases). The germline V and J ends were trimmed by 6 bases and 1 base, with 19 bases remaining between them. The CDR3 runs to 16 residues. Germline lookup yields CDR1 SQVTM and CDR2 ANQGSEA. In nucleotides, the CDR3 is TGCAGCGTCGCCCTCCAGGGAGGAAGCAGCAATCAGCCCCAGCATTTT. Its translation: CSVALQGGSSNQPQHF.

This chain joins TRBV29-1 and TRBJ2-7; a possible D gene is TRBD2 (5 bases). V gave up 7 bases and J gave up 6 bases, with 13 bases separating them. Germline V gene data show CDR1 as SQVTM and CDR2 as ANQGSEA. The CDR3 sequence is 11 residues long. This chain's CDR3 is CSGGLGPEQYF. The CDR3 DNA follows: TGCAGCGGTGGACTCGGGCCCGAGCAGTACTTC.

The rearrangement links TRBV7-9 to TRBJ1-2; 7 nucleotides match TRBD1. Per germline, CDR1 SEHNR and CDR2 FQNEAQ (reference sequence). The length of the CDR3 is 12 residues. The J segment lost 8 bases and the V segment lost 4 bases, leaving 4 bases of the junction unmatched. The CDR3 protein is CASSSGGFGYTF. The CDR3 DNA sequence: TGTGCCAGCAGCTCAGGGGGTTTCGGCTACACCTTC.